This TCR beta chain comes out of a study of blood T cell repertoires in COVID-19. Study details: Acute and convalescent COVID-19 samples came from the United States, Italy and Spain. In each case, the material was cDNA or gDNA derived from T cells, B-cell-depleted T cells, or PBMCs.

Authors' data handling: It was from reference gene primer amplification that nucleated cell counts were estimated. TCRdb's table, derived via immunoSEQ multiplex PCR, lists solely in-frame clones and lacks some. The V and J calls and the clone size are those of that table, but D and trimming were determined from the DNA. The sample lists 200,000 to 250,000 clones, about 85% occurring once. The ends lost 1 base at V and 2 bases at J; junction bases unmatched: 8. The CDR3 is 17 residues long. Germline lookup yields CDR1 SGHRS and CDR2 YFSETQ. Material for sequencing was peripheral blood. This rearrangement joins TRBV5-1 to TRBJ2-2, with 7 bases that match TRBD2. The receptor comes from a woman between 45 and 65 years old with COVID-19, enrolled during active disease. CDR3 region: CASSLRRGGGNTGELFF. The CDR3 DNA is TGCGCCAGCAGCTTGAGGCGCGGCGGGGGAAACACCGGGGAGCTGTTTTTT. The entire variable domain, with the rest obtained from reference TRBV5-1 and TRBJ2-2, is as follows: KAGVTQTPRYLIKTRGQQVTLSCSPISGHRSVSWYQQTPGQGLQFLFEYFSETQRNKGNFPGRFSGRQFSNSRSEMNVSTLELGDSALYLCASSLRRGGGNTGELFFGEGSRLTVL.